The 10 T cell receptor beta chains below all came from one sample that was sequenced in a study of blood T cell repertoires in COVID-19. Assay used: immunoSEQ multiplex PCR; TCRdb lists only in-frame clones, some missing. The repertoire holds more than 70,000 clones, roughly 87% seen once, with approximately 9.3% in the top ten. Material: peripheral blood. These receptors were taken from a man between 45 and 60 years old with acute or convalescent COVID-19.

The chain uses TRBV7-9 and TRBJ2-7; 7 nucleotides line up with TRBD2. The germline gives CDR1 SEHNR, CDR2 FQNEAQ (reference sequence). V lost 5 bases to trimming and J lost 2 bases; unmatched junction nucleotides: 3. CDR3 length equals 13 residues. The CDR3 spells CASSPGGPYEQYF. DNA for the CDR3: TGTGCCAGCAGCCCGGGGGGACCCTACGAGCAGTACTTC.

The CDR3 sequence is CASMGQPYEQYF. The CDR3 DNA is TGTGCCAGCATGGGACAGCCCTACGAGCAGTACTTC. This chain joins TRBV2 and TRBJ2-7, with 7 bases fitting TRBD1. Germline trimming cut 7 bases from V and 2 bases from J; bases unmatched to any gene: 2. The CDR3 is 12 residues long. Germline assignment: CDR1 SNHLY and CDR2 FYNNEI.

In nucleotides, the CDR3 is TGTGCCAGTAGTAACGCCGGGACAGGGGTTTCGAAAGGCTACACCTTC. Translated, it gives CASSNAGTGVSKGYTF. This chain uses TRBV19 with TRBJ1-2; TRBD1 aligns across 10 bases. Germline trimming cut 4 bases from V and 8 bases from J; bases unmatched to any gene: 13. This CDR3 region has 16 residues. Germline assignment: CDR1 LNHDA and CDR2 SQIVND (reference sequence).

Only one count was recorded for this clone. This chain links TRBV9 with TRBJ2-2; possible D gene TRBD2, 5 bases. Germline CDR1 reads SGDLS; CDR2 reads YYNGEE. V was trimmed by 0 bases and J by 1 base, leaving 7 bases between them. The length of the CDR3 is 15 residues. CDR3 in DNA: TGTGCCAGCAGCGTAGGCGGAGGGAACACCGGGGAGCTGTTTTTT. It codes for CASSVGGGNTGELFF.

V gene TRBV6-1 combines with J gene TRBJ1-1; D perhaps matches TRBD1 (6 bases). The CDR3 totals 14 residues. In germline, CDR1 is MNHNS, CDR2 SASEGT. Trimming left V 2 bases short and J 1 base short, with 8 bases between. CDR3 sequence: CASSETGKNTEAFF. The CDR3, as DNA: TGTGCCAGCAGTGAAACAGGGAAGAACACTGAAGCTTTCTTT.

This clone appeared once. V usage is TRBV7-6 and J usage is TRBJ1-6; TRBD1 aligns across 8 bases. The CDR3 extends over 16 amino acids. V gave up 0 bases and J gave up 6 bases; unmatched junction bases: 4. CDR1 is SGHVS and CDR2 is FNYEAQ in the germline V gene. DNA for the CDR3: TGTGCCAGCAGCTTAGCCCCCGGACAGGGTAATTCACCCCTCCACTTT. Translating gives CASSLAPGQGNSPLHF.

The genes are TRBV6-5 and TRBJ1-1, with 8 bases fitting TRBD1. CDR1 and CDR2 (germline): MNHEY, SVGAGI. CDR3 length: 13 amino acids. The junction had 5 bases not matched to a gene; V was cut back by 4 bases and J by 7 bases. This CDR3 reads CASSSQGAGEAFF. In nucleotides, the CDR3 is TGTGCCAGCAGTTCCCAGGGGGCGGGTGAAGCTTTCTTT.

The rearrangement links TRBV19 to TRBJ1-5; TRBD1 aligns across 7 bases. Germline lookup yields CDR1 LNHDA and CDR2 SQIVND (reference sequence). The CDR3 length is 15 residues. Trimming cost V 8 bases and J 0 bases; bases outside gene matches: 7. CDR3 protein: CASVDRAYSNQPQHF. As DNA, the CDR3 is TGTGCCAGTGTAGACAGGGCTTATAGCAATCAGCCCCAGCATTTT.

This chain joins TRBV29-1 and TRBJ2-3, with TRBD2 matching 11 bases. Looked up from germline, CDR1 is SQVTM and CDR2 is ANQGSEA. The CDR3 loop spans 14 amino acids. V was clipped by 0 bases and J by 11 bases; unmatched bases: 7. CDR3 DNA sequence: TGCAGCGTTGAAGATCCCCTAGCGGGGGGCCTGCAGTATTTT. It encodes CSVEDPLAGGLQYF.

The V and J genes are TRBV27 and TRBJ1-2; 8 bases match TRBD1. This CDR3 is built from 14 residues. With V trimmed by 5 bases and J by 4 bases, 6 bases remained unmatched. Germline CDR1 MNHEY, CDR2 SMNVEV (reference sequence). For the CDR3, the DNA is TGTGCCAGCAGTCCCAGGGGGCCGGGCTATGGCTACACCTTC. It is translated as CASSPRGPGYGYTF.